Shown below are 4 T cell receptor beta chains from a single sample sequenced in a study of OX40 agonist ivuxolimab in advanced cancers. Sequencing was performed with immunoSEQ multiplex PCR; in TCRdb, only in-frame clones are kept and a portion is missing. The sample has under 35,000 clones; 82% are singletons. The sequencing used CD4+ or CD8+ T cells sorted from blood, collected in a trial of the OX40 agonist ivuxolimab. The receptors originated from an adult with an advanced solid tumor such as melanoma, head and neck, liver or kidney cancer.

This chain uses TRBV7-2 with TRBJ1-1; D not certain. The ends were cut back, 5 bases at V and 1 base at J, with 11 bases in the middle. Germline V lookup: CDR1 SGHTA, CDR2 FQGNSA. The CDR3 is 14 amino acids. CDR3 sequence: CASSRTPSNTEAFF. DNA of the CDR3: TGTGCCAGCAGCCGGACCCCATCGAACACTGAAGCTTTCTTT.

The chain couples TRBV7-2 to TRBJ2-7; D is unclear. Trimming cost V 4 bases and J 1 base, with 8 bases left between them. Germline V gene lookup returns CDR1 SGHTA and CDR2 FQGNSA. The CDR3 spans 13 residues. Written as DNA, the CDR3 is TGTGCCAGCAGCTCGTTCTCGTCCTACGAGCAGTACTTC. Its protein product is CASSSFSSYEQYF. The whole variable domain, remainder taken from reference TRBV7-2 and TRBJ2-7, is GAGVSQSPSNKVTEKGKDVELRCDPISGHTALYWYRQSLGQGLEFLIYFQGNSAPDKSGLPSDRFSAERTGGSVSTLTIQRTQQEDSAVYLCASSSFSSYEQYFGPGTRLTVT.

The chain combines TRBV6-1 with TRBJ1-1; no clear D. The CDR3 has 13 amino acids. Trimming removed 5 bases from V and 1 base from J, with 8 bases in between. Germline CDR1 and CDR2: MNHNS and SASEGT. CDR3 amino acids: CASSRQKNTEAFF. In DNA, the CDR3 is TGTGCCAGCAGTAGGCAGAAGAACACTGAAGCTTTCTTT.

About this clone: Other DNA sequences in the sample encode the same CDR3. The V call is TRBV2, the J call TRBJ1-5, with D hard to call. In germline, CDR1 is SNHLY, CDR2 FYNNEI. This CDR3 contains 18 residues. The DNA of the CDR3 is TGTGCTAGCTTCTGGGATCCGTCAACCGACAATAGCAATCAGCCCCAGCATTTT. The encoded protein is CASFWDPSTDNSNQPQHF.